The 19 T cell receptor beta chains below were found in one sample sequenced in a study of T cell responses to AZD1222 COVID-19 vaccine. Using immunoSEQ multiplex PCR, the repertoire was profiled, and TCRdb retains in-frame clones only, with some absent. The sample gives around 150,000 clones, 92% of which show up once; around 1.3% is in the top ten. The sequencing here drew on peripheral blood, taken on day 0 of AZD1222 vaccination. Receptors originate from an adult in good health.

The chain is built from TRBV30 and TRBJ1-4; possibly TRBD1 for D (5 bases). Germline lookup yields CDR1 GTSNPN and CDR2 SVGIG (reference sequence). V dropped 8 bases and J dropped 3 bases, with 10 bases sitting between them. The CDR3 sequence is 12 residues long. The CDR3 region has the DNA TGTGCCGGGGGGGAGCCTAATGAAAAACTGTTTTTT. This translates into CAGGEPNEKLFF.

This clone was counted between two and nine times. The CDR3 reads CASNAGLAGFGETQYF. The CDR3 region has the DNA TGTGCCAGCAATGCGGGACTAGCGGGGTTCGGGGAGACCCAGTACTTC. The V and J genes are TRBV2 and TRBJ2-5; 13 bases align to TRBD2. This CDR3 region has 16 residues. Germline V lookup: CDR1 SNHLY, CDR2 FYNNEI. After removal of 7 bases from V and 5 bases from J, the junction contained 10 bases not matched to a gene. The complete variable domain, with remaining parts taken from reference TRBV2 and TRBJ2-5, reads EPEVTQTPSHQVTQMGQEVILRCVPISNHLYFYWYRQILGQKVEFLVSFYNNEISEKSEIFDDQFSVERPDGSNFTLKIRSTKLEDSAMYFCASNAGLAGFGETQYFGPGTRLLVL.

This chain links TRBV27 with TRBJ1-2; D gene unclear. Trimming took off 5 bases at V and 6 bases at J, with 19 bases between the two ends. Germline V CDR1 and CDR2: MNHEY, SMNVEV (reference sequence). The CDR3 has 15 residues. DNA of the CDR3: TGTGCCAGCAGTCTTACCTCCGCGGAGGGAGATGGCTACACCTTC. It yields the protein CASSLTSAEGDGYTF.

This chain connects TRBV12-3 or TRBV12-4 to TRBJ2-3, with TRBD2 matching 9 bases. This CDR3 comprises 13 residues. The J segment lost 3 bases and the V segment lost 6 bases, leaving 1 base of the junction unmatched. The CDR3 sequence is CASRAGGTDTQYF. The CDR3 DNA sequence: TGTGCCAGCAGAGCGGGGGGAACAGATACGCAGTATTTT.

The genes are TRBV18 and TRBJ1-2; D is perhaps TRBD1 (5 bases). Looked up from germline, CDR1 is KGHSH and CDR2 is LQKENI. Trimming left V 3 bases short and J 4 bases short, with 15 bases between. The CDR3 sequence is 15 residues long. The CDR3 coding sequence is TGTGCCAGCTCACCTGGGGCCAGCGTACTCTATGGCTACACCTTC. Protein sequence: CASSPGASVLYGYTF.

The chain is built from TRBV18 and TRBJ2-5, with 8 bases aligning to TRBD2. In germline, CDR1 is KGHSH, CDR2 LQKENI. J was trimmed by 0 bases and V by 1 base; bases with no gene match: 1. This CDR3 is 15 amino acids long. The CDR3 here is CASSPLAGYQETQYF. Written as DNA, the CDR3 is TGTGCCAGCTCACCACTAGCGGGGTACCAAGAGACCCAGTACTTC.

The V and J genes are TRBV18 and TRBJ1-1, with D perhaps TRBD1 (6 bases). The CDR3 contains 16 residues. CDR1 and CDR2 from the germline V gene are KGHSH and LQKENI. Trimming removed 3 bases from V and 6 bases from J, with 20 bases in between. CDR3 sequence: CASSPNSPGAGPEAFF. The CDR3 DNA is TGTGCCAGCTCACCCAATAGTCCGGGGGCGGGCCCTGAAGCTTTCTTT.

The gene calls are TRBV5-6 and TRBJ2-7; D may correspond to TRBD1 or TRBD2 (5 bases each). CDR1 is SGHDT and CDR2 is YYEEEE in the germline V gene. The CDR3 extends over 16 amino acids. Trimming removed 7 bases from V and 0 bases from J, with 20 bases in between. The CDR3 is CASRVGTGLNSYEQYF. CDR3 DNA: TGTGCCAGCCGCGTTGGGACGGGGCTCAACTCCTACGAGCAGTACTTC.

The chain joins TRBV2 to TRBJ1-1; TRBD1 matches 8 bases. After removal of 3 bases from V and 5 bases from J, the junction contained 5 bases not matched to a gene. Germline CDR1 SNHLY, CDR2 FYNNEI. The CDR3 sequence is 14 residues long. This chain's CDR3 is CASSDRGQGTEAFF. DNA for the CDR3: TGTGCCAGCAGTGACAGGGGGCAAGGGACTGAAGCTTTCTTT.

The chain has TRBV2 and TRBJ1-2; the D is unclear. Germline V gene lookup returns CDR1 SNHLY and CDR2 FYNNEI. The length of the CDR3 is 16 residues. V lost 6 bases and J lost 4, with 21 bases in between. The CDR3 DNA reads TGTGCCAGCAGCGATATGGGTGTACAGAGCCGCTATGGCTACACCTTC. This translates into CASSDMGVQSRYGYTF.

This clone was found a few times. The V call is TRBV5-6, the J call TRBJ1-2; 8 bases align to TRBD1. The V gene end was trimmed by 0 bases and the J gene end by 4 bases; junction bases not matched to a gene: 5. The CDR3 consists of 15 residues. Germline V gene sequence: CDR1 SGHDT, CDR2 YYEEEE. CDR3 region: CASSLAGGAGYGYTF. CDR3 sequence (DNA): TGTGCCAGCAGCTTGGCAGGGGGCGCAGGCTATGGCTACACCTTC.

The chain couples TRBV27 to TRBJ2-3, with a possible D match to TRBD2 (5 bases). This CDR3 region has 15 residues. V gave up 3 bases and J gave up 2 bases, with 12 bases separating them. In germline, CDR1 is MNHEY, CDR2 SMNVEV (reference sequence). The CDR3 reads CASSFESGFTDTQYF. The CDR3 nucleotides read TGTGCCAGCAGTTTTGAATCGGGGTTCACAGATACGCAGTATTTT.

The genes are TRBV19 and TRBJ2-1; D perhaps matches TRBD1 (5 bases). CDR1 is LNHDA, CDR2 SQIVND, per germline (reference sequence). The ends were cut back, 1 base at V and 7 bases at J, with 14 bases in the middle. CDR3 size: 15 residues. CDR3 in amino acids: CASSIGLQGRNEQFF. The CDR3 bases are TGTGCCAGTAGTATAGGTCTTCAGGGAAGGAATGAGCAGTTCTTC.

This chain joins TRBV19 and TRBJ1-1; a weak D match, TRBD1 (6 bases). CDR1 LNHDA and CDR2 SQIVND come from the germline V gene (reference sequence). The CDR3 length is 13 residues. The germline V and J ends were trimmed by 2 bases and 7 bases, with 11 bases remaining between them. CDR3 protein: CASSISGGGEAFF. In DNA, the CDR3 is TGTGCCAGTAGTATATCGGGGGGCGGTGAAGCTTTCTTT.

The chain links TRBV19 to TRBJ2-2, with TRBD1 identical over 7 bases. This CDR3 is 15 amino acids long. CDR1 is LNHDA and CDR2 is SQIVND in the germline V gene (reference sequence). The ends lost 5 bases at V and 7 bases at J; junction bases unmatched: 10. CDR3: CASSPAPTGHGELFF. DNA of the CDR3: TGTGCCAGTAGTCCAGCCCCGACAGGGCACGGGGAGCTGTTTTTT.

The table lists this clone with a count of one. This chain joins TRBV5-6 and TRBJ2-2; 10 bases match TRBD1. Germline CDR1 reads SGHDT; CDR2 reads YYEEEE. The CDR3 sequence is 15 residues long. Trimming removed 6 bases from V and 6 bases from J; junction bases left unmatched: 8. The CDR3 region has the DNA TGTGCCAGCACCCGGGACAGGGGTTTGTCCGGGGAGCTGTTTTTT. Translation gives CASTRDRGLSGELFF.

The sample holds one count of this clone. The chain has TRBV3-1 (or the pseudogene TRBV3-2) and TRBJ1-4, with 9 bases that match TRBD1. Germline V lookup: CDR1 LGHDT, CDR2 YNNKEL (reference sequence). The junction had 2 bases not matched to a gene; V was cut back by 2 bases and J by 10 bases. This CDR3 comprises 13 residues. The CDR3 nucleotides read TGTGCCAGCAGCCAAACAGGGGGCCGAAAACTGTTTTTT. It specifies CASSQTGGRKLFF.

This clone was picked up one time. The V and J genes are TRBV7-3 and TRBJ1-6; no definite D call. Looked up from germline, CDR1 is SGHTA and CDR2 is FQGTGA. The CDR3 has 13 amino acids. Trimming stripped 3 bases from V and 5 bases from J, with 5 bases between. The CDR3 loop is CASSFQNNSPLHF. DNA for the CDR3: TGTGCCAGCAGCTTCCAGAATAATTCACCCCTCCACTTT.

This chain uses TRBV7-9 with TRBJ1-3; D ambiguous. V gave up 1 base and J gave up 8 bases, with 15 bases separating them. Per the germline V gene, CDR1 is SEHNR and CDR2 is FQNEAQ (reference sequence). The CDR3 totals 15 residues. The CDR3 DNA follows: TGTGCCAGCAGCTTAGGGCGGCCTAGCGGGCACACCATATATTTT. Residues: CASSLGRPSGHTIYF. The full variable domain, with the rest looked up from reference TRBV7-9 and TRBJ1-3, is DTGVSQNPRHKITKRGQNVTFRCDPISEHNRLYWYRQTLGQGPEFLTYFQNEAQLEKSRLLSDRFSAERPKGSFSTLEIQRTEQGDSAMYLCASSLGRPSGHTIYFGEGSWLTVV.